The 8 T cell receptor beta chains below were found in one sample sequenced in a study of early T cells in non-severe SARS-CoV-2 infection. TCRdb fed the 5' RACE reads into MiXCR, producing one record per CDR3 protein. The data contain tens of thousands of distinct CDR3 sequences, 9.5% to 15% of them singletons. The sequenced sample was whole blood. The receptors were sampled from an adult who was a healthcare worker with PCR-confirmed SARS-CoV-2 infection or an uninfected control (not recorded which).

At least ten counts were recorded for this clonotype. The CDR3 nucleotides are TGTGCCAGCAGCTTGAAGCGGGGGGTCTCCACAGATACGCAGTATTTT. This gives the protein CASSLKRGVSTDTQYF. The V call is TRBV5-4, the J call TRBJ2-3, with 9 positions matching TRBD2. The CDR3 has 16 residues. The J segment lost 2 bases and the V segment lost 1 base, leaving 5 bases of the junction unmatched. Germline V CDR1 and CDR2: SGHNT, YYREEE (reference sequence).

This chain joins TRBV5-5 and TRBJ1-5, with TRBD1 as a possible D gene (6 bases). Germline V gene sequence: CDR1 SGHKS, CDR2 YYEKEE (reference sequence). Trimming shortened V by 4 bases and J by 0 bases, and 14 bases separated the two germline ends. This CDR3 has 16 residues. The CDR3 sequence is CASSQGGPFSNQPQHF. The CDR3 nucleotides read TGTGCCAGCAGCCAAGGGGGTCCCTTTAGCAATCAGCCCCAGCATTTT.

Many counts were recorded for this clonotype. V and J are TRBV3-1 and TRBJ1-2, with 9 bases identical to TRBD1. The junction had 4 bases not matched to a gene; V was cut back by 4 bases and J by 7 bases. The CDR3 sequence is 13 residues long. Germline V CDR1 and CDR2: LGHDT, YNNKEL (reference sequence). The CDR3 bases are TGTGCCAGCAGCCGAACAGGGGGCTCTGGCTACACCTTC. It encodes CASSRTGGSGYTF.

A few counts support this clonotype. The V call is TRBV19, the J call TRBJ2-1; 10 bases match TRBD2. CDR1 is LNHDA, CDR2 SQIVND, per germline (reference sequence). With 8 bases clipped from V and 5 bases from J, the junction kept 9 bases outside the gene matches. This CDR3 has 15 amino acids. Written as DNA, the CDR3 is TGTGCCAGTGGGGGGAGGACTAGCGGACACAATGAGCAGTTCTTC. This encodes CASGGRTSGHNEQFF.

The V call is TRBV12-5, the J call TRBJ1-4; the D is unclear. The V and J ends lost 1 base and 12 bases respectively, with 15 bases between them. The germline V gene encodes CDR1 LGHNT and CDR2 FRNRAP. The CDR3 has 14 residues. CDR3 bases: TGTGCTAGTGGTTTGGGACAAAACAAGGAGGAACTGTTTTTT. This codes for CASGLGQNKEELFF.

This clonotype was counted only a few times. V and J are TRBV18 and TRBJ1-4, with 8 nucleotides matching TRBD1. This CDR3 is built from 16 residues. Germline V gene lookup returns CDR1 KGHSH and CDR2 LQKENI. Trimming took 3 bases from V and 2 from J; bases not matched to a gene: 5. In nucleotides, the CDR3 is TGTGCCAGCTCACCCGGACAGGGTGTGACTAATGAAAAACTGTTTTTT. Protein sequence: CASSPGQGVTNEKLFF.

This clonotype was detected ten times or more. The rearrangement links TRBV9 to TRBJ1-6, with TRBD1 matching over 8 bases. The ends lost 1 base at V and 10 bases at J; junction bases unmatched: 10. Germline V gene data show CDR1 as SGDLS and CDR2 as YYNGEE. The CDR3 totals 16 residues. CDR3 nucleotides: TGTGCCAGCAGCGTAACCGGGACAGGCGCAGAATCACCCCTCCACTTT. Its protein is CASSVTGTGAESPLHF.

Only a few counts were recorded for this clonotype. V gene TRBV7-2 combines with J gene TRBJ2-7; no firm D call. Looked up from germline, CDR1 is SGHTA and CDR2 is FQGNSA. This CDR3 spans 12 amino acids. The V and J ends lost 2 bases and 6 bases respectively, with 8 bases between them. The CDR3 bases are TGTGCCAGCAGCTTATTTGCAGGCGAGCAGTACTTC. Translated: CASSLFAGEQYF.